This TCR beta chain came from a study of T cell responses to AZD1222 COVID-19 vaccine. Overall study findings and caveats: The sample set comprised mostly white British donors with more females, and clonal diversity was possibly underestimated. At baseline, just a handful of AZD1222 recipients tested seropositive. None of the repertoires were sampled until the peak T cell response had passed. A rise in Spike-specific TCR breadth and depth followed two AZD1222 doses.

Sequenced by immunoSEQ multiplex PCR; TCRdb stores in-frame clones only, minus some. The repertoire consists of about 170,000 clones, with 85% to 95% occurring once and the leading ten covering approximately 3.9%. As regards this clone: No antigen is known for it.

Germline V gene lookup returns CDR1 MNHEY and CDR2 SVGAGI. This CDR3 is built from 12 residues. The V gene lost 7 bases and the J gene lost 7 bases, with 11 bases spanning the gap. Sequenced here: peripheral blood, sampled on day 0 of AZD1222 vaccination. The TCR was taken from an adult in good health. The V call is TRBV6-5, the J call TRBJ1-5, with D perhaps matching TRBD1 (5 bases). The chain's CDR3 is CASTGRRQPQHF. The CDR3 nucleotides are TGTGCCAGCACAGGGCGACGGCAGCCCCAGCATTTT.